The next 10 T cell receptor beta chains were all read from a single sample in a study of beta chain features in type 1 diabetes. Every isolated RNA sample was fully reverse transcribed, so sequencing captured expressed TCRB transcripts. Produced via immunoSEQ multiplex PCR; TCRdb's table is partial and in-frame only. The sample carries 150,000 or so clones, approximately 8.4% recorded once. The sample was central memory CD4+ T cells from blood. These receptor sequences come from a woman aged 18-29 years in good health.

The rearrangement uses TRBV6-5 and TRBJ2-2; the match to TRBD1 covers 8 bases. Losses at the gene ends were 7 bases for V and 6 bases for J; bases not matched to a gene: 1. Germline V gene lookup returns CDR1 MNHEY and CDR2 SVGAGI. The CDR3 totals 12 residues. This CDR3 is CASNRGAGELFF. In DNA, the CDR3 is TGTGCCAGCAACAGGGGGGCCGGGGAGCTGTTTTTT.

The chain recombines TRBV18 with TRBJ2-7; 12 nucleotides agree with TRBD1. Germline lookup yields CDR1 KGHSH and CDR2 LQKENI. This CDR3 has 15 residues. Trimming took 0 bases from V and 5 from J; bases not matched to a gene: 2. CDR3 nucleotide sequence: TGTGCCAGCTCACCACCGGGACAGGGGGCGGACGAGCAGTACTTC. The encoded protein is CASSPPGQGADEQYF.

The sample holds a few counts of this clone. The J gene is TRBJ2-3, the V gene TRBV5-1; D perhaps matches TRBD1 (6 bases). V shed 4 bases and J shed 2 bases, with 11 bases lying between them. This CDR3 region has 14 residues. Looked up from germline, CDR1 is SGHRS and CDR2 is YFSETQ. The CDR3 here is CASSVTGPTDTQYF. CDR3 bases: TGCGCCAGCAGCGTGACAGGACCCACAGATACGCAGTATTTT.

This clone was picked up a small number of times. V is TRBV6-1 and J is TRBJ2-1; 10 bases map to TRBD2. The germline V gene has CDR1 MNHNS and CDR2 SASEGT. The ends lost 6 bases at V and 5 bases at J; junction bases unmatched: 7. The CDR3 has 15 amino acids. CDR3 DNA: TGTGCCAGCAGCCCTACTAGCGGGGCTAACAATGAGCAGTTCTTC. Encoded protein: CASSPTSGANNEQFF.

Only a few counts were recorded for this clone. The gene calls are TRBV6-6 and TRBJ1-5, with D perhaps TRBD1 (6 bases). V was cut by 8 bases and J by 4 bases, with 21 bases left in between. CDR1 is MNHNY, CDR2 SVGAGI, per germline (reference sequence). The CDR3 runs to 16 residues. The CDR3 DNA reads TGTGCCAGCGGTTGGACAGCCGGGATAGATAATCAGCCCCAGCATTTT. The encoded protein is CASGWTAGIDNQPQHF.

The chain recombines TRBV5-1 with TRBJ2-3; the match to TRBD2 covers 10 bases. The CDR3 runs 15 residues. Germline V gene sequence: CDR1 SGHRS, CDR2 YFSETQ. The V gene end was trimmed by 0 bases and the J gene end by 5 bases; junction bases not matched to a gene: 3. The CDR3 reads CASSLEERGGDTQYF. The CDR3, as DNA: TGCGCCAGCAGCTTGGAAGAGCGGGGGGGAGATACGCAGTATTTT.

This chain joins TRBV4-1 and TRBJ2-2; no clear D gene. Germline V gene data show CDR1 as MGHRA and CDR2 as YSYEKL. The ends were cut back, 1 base at V and 5 bases at J, with 8 bases in the middle. The CDR3 contains 14 residues. The CDR3 is CASSQVVRTGELFF. CDR3 in DNA: TGCGCCAGCAGCCAAGTGGTGAGGACCGGGGAGCTGTTTTTT.

This clone was recorded a few times. This rearrangement joins TRBV7-2 to TRBJ2-5; D is perhaps TRBD2 (5 bases). Trimming took 5 bases from V and 4 from J, leaving 14 bases between them. This CDR3 spans 14 amino acids. Germline CDR1 reads SGHTA; CDR2 reads FQGNSA. CDR3 amino acids: CASSRELVRETQYF. In nucleotides, the CDR3 is TGTGCCAGCAGCCGAGAACTAGTAAGAGAGACCCAGTACTTC.

The chain recombines TRBV29-1 with TRBJ1-1, with 10 bases fitting TRBD1. V lost 5 bases, J lost 6 bases, and 12 bases stayed unmatched. The CDR3 extends over 15 amino acids. CDR1 and CDR2 from the germline V gene are SQVTM and ANQGSEA. CDR3 residues: CSVLDRGRIYAEAFF. CDR3 nucleotide sequence: TGCAGCGTTCTTGACAGGGGGCGAATTTACGCTGAAGCTTTCTTT.

J is TRBJ1-1 and V is TRBV11-2; D may be TRBD1 (6 bases). The germline V gene has CDR1 SGHAT and CDR2 FQNNGV. V shed 4 bases and J shed 10 bases, with 16 bases lying between them. The CDR3 is 13 residues long. The CDR3 sequence: CASSSTGMEAAFF. CDR3 DNA: TGTGCCAGCAGCTCCACAGGGATGGAGGCAGCTTTCTTT. Using reference TRBV11-2 and TRBJ1-1 for the parts outside the CDR3, the full variable domain is EAGVAQSPRYKIIEKRQSVAFWCNPISGHATLYWYQQILGQGPKLLIQFQNNGVVDDSQLPKDRFSAERLKGVDSTLKIQPAKLEDSAVYLCASSSTGMEAAFFGQGTRLTVV.